This entry concerns a single T cell receptor beta chain. Germline assignment: CDR1 MDHEN and CDR2 SYDVKM. CDR3 length: 14 amino acids. The V gene end was trimmed by 4 bases and the J gene end by 4 bases; junction bases not matched to a gene: 4. This sample was included in a study of control samples from healthy donors and cancer patients. Generated by immunoSEQ multiplex PCR, the TCRdb table keeps only in-frame clones and is missing some. The sample consists of over 120,000 clones, approximately 91% of them appearing once. Sequencing was performed on blood. The chain is built from TRBV28 and TRBJ2-4; TRBD1 matches 7 bases. The TCR was taken from a young man in good health. The CDR3 spells CASSSLGQKNIQYF. The CDR3 region has the DNA TGTGCCAGCAGTTCCTTGGGACAGAAAAACATTCAGTACTTC.